This T cell receptor beta chain was observed in a study of T cells in tumors and immune-related adverse events (dated by TCRdb to about 2021). Using the immunoSEQ assay, the TCR beta locus was amplified and sequenced, producing bulk TCR Vbeta CDR3 data. As for the original processing: CDR3s were excluded if they were non-productive, were shorter than 7 amino acids, or did not start with C or end with F/W. Analysis was restricted to specimens with at least 1000 reads, and each clonotype was defined at the amino acid level. Clonality was calculated as 1 minus Pielou's evenness. To equalize library sizes, abundance-weighted random subsampling with replacement was performed 100 times so that 95% confidence intervals could be reported. Repertoire overlap was quantified using the Morisita overlap index, and the top 40 clones per specimen were examined for overlap with the irAE. The clones in this table, taken by TCRdb from immuneACCESS, are in-frame only. Not every clone is retained; where verified, under half of the shortfall comes from an unresolved V gene, and the cause of the rest is unknown. V, J and clone size reflect that table, while D and trimming were determined from the DNA. The sample table lists about 22,000 clones, 85% to 95% of them with a count of one. Roughly 1.3% of the sample is in the top ten clones.

The treatment or condition label here, explained by the study, means: nivolumab (PD-1 blockade) given before sampling. The DNeasy Blood and Tissue Kit was used to extract DNA from formalin-fixed paraffin-embedded specimens. A distance of 11 bases separates the germline ends of V and J, which lose 4 bases and 4 bases respectively. The CDR3 covers 15 residues, taking in both the cysteine and the phenylalanine. The read is trimmed to its CDR3 DNA, 45 bases read in frame from base 1. Reading the germline V gene gives CDR1 SGHNT and CDR2 YENEEA. With respect to this clone: Its antigen remains unidentified. One base away there is no much larger clone; base qualities are not given.

The origin of this receptor is a female donor with metastatic renal cell carcinoma. Here the chain combines TRBV11-3 and TRBJ2-6; no D gene call is confident. Sequenced here: lymph node tissue, sampled from a patient treated with anti-PD-1 therapy. The CDR3 corresponds to CASSSPNPGANVLTF. The nucleotide sequence reads as follows: TGTGCCAGCAGCTCCCCAAATCCCGGGGCCAACGTCCTGACTTTC. Supplemented by the reference TRBV11-3 and TRBJ2-6 proteins around the CDR3, the complete variable domain is EAGVVQSPRYKIIEKKQPVAFWCNPISGHNTLYWYLQNLGQGPELLIRYENEEAVDDSQLPKDRFSAERLKGVDSTLKIQPAELGDSAVYLCASSSPNPGANVLTFGAGSRLTVL.